This passage covers 21 T cell receptor beta chains from one sample sequenced in a study of identifying expanded T cells in peripheral blood. The method was immunoSEQ multiplex PCR; TCRdb's version includes in-frame clones alone and lacks a portion of them. The top ten hold 4.5% to 7% of the sample, which has over 90,000 clones, roughly 90% seen once. Sequenced sample: blood. The receptor source for this set is a person aged 18 to 69 in good health.

This clone appeared a single time. V gene TRBV30 combines with J gene TRBJ1-4; 9 bases are a match to TRBD1. J was trimmed by 11 bases and V by 7 bases; bases with no gene match: 11. The V gene's germline CDR1 is GTSNPN and CDR2 SVGIG (reference sequence). The CDR3 contains 13 residues. CDR3 sequence (DNA): TGTGCCTCCTCAGGAGGGACAGGGTATAAACTGTTTTTT. Protein sequence: CASSGGTGYKLFF.

The CDR3 DNA reads TGTGCCAGCAGCCAAGATCTTCGAGCGGGAAGCAGCACAGATACGCAGTATTTT. Amino acid sequence: CASSQDLRAGSSTDTQYF. The chain is built from TRBV4-2 and TRBJ2-3; 7 bases line up with TRBD2. In germline, CDR1 is LGHNA, CDR2 YNFKEQ. V dropped 0 bases and J dropped 0; count of bases not matched to a gene: 9. This CDR3 has 18 residues.

The genes are TRBV7-2 and TRBJ1-4; D is perhaps TRBD1 (6 bases). Trimming stripped 1 base from V and 9 bases from J, with 12 bases between. The CDR3 runs to 14 residues. Germline V gene data show CDR1 as SGHTA and CDR2 as FQGNSA. CDR3 nucleotides: TGTGCCAGCAGCTTAGGGACAGTAGGACAAAAACTGTTTTTT. Translated: CASSLGTVGQKLFF.

The chain combines TRBV10-3 with TRBJ1-4; the D gene is possibly TRBD1 (5 bases). Germline V gives CDR1 ENHRY, CDR2 SYGVKD. The V end was cut by 8 bases, the J end by 4 bases, with 11 bases between. This CDR3 is built from 13 residues. The CDR3 sequence is CAIGGNGNEKLFF. In nucleotides, the CDR3 is TGTGCCATCGGGGGTAACGGTAATGAAAAACTGTTTTTT.

In this sample, this clone turned up a few times. The chain joins TRBV27 to TRBJ2-1; D perhaps matches TRBD2 (6 bases). The CDR3 consists of 22 residues. Trimming shortened V by 3 bases and J by 4 bases, and 34 bases separated the two germline ends. Germline CDR1 reads MNHEY; CDR2 reads SMNVEV (reference sequence). CDR3: CASSFFRGPEQIIGGAYNEQFF. Here the CDR3 DNA reads TGTGCCAGCAGTTTTTTTCGGGGTCCGGAGCAAATAATCGGCGGGGCATACAATGAGCAGTTCTTC.

The V gene is TRBV14, the J gene TRBJ1-6; D call uncertain. This CDR3 comprises 13 residues. Germline CDR1 is SGHDN and CDR2 is FVKESK. V gave up 2 bases and J gave up 13 bases, with 12 bases separating them. For the CDR3, the DNA is TGTGCCAGCAGCCAATTCTCTAGTTCGCCCCTCCACTTT. Protein: CASSQFSSSPLHF. Combining the CDR3 with reference TRBV14 and TRBJ1-6 gives the whole variable domain EAGVTQFPSHSVIEKGQTVTLRCDPISGHDNLYWYRRVMGKEIKFLLHFVKESKQDESGMPNNRFLAERTGGTYSTLKVQPAELEDSGVYFCASSQFSSSPLHFGNGTRLTVT.

CDR3 sequence (DNA): TGTGCCACTGGGACAGGAGACACTGAAGCTTTCTTT. Protein sequence: CATGTGDTEAFF. The chain has TRBV10-3 and TRBJ1-1, with 8 bases aligning to TRBD1. The CDR3 is 12 residues long. V lost 10 bases, J lost 3 bases, and 4 bases stayed unmatched. From germline, CDR1 is ENHRY and CDR2 SYGVKD.

The chain joins TRBV25-1 to TRBJ1-2; D unclear. V dropped 3 bases and J dropped 2 bases, with 7 bases sitting between them. Germline CDR1 and CDR2: MGHDK and SYGVNS. The CDR3 runs 13 residues. The CDR3 here is CASSDPGNYGYTF. For the CDR3, the DNA is TGTGCCAGCAGTGATCCGGGAAACTATGGCTACACCTTC.

The CDR3 reads CASSGLAGRTDTQYF. In DNA form, the CDR3 reads TGTGCCAGCAGTGGACTAGCGGGGCGCACAGATACGCAGTATTTT. The chain carries TRBV2 and TRBJ2-3; 11 bases map to TRBD2. The CDR3 spans 15 residues. Germline V gene lookup returns CDR1 SNHLY and CDR2 FYNNEI. Trimming at V came to 4 bases and at J to 1 base, leaving 1 base not matched to a gene.

This rearrangement joins TRBV9 to TRBJ1-2; TRBD1 is a possible D gene (5 bases). CDR3 length: 16 amino acids. Germline loops: CDR1 SGDLS, CDR2 YYNGEE. The germline V and J ends were trimmed by 0 bases and 8 bases, with 20 bases remaining between them. CDR3 sequence reads: CASSVAGTGFRYGYTF. CDR3 bases: TGTGCCAGCAGCGTAGCAGGGACGGGGTTTCGGTACGGCTACACCTTC.

The chain combines TRBV12-5 with TRBJ2-1; either TRBD1 or TRBD2 may fit D (6 bases each). In germline, CDR1 is LGHNT, CDR2 FRNRAP. V lost 7 bases, J lost 6 bases, and 16 bases lay in between. The CDR3 consists of 14 residues. Here the CDR3 reads CASALQGGGNEQFF. CDR3 sequence (DNA): TGTGCTAGTGCCTTGCAAGGGGGAGGCAATGAGCAGTTCTTC.

This clone was seen once. This chain uses TRBV10-3 with TRBJ2-1, with D tentatively TRBD1 (6 bases). There are 13 residues in the CDR3. Trimming removed 6 bases at V and 2 bases at J, with 8 bases between. Germline V CDR1 and CDR2: ENHRY, SYGVKD. CDR3 DNA sequence: TGTGCCATCAGAGGGGACACCTACAATGAGCAGTTCTTC. This translates into CAIRGDTYNEQFF.

The chain employs TRBV29-1 and TRBJ1-1, with D perhaps TRBD1 (5 bases). The CDR3 covers 13 residues. Trimming left V 7 bases short and J 5 bases short, with 17 bases between. Germline loops: CDR1 SQVTM, CDR2 ANQGSEA. CDR3 amino acids: CSALGGSWTEAFF. CDR3 in DNA: TGCAGCGCCTTGGGGGGGAGTTGGACTGAAGCTTTCTTT.

This sequence joins TRBV11-1 and TRBJ2-1; 7 bases are shared with TRBD1. Germline assignment: CDR1 SGHAT and CDR2 FQDESV (reference sequence). The junction had 4 bases not matched to a gene; V was cut back by 4 bases and J by 4 bases. The CDR3 spans 14 residues. Here the CDR3 DNA reads TGTGCCAGCAGCTCATGGGACAGTTACAATGAGCAGTTCTTC. It specifies CASSSWDSYNEQFF.

This clone was counted once. The CDR3 DNA reads TGTGCCAGCAGCACCCAGATCCCGGGACAGGCCTTGGTGAACGAAAAACTGTTTTTT. This codes for CASSTQIPGQALVNEKLFF. The chain joins TRBV21-1 to TRBJ1-4; TRBD1 is the table's D call and was not checked against the DNA. TRBV21-1 represents a pseudogene. The CDR3 is 19 amino acids.

The chain links TRBV7-6 to TRBJ2-1; D gene uncertain. Trimming stripped 0 bases from V and 8 bases from J, with 8 bases between. This CDR3 has 13 residues. CDR1 SGHVS and CDR2 FNYEAQ come from the germline V gene. The CDR3 spells CASSLAPGDEQFF. In DNA form, the CDR3 reads TGTGCCAGCAGCTTAGCTCCTGGCGATGAGCAGTTCTTC.

This clone is a singleton in its sample. The rearrangement links TRBV28 to TRBJ2-3; no definite D call. Trimming left V 6 bases short and J 3 bases short, with 16 bases between. The germline V gene encodes CDR1 MDHEN and CDR2 SYDVKM. The CDR3 length is 15 residues. The CDR3 sequence is CASRPSGGETDTQYF. DNA for the CDR3: TGTGCCAGCAGACCTTCGGGCGGCGAGACAGATACGCAGTATTTT.

V gene TRBV19 combines with J gene TRBJ2-1; possibly TRBD1 for D (6 bases). This CDR3 contains 14 residues. Trimming took off 3 bases at V and 4 bases at J, with 10 bases between the two ends. CDR1 is LNHDA and CDR2 is SQIVND in the germline V gene (reference sequence). CDR3 sequence: CASSIGQPYNEQFF. DNA of the CDR3: TGTGCCAGTAGTATCGGACAGCCTTACAATGAGCAGTTCTTC.

This rearrangement joins TRBV20-1 to TRBJ2-1, with a tentative D call TRBD1 (5 bases). Germline-derived CDR1 and CDR2 are DFQATT and SNEGSKA (reference sequence). V lost 4 bases and J 10 bases, leaving 11 bases between the germline ends. CDR3 length equals 11 residues. The CDR3 loop reads CSATATGEQFF. The CDR3 DNA reads TGCAGTGCTACGGCAACAGGCGAGCAGTTCTTC.

V usage is TRBV9 and J usage is TRBJ1-5; D unclear. The CDR3 sequence is 15 residues long. V lost 0 bases, J lost 6 bases, and 13 bases lay in between. Germline CDR1 is SGDLS and CDR2 is YYNGEE. In DNA, the CDR3 is TGTGCCAGCAGCGTAGGTCCAGCCTGGGGTCAGCCCCAGCATTTT. Amino acids: CASSVGPAWGQPQHF.

This chain uses TRBV5-1 with TRBJ2-3, with 9 bases aligning to TRBD1. This CDR3 has 15 residues. CDR1 SGHRS and CDR2 YFSETQ come from the germline V gene. J lost 0 bases, V lost 2 bases, and 1 base had no gene match. CDR3 protein: CASSFGQGSTDTQYF. As DNA, the CDR3 is TGCGCCAGCAGCTTCGGACAGGGGAGCACAGATACGCAGTATTTT. The full variable domain, completed using reference TRBV5-1 and TRBJ2-3, is KAGVTQTPRYLIKTRGQQVTLSCSPISGHRSVSWYQQTPGQGLQFLFEYFSETQRNKGNFPGRFSGRQFSNSRSEMNVSTLELGDSALYLCASSFGQGSTDTQYFGPGTRLTVL.